The present TCR beta chain was sequenced within a study of identical twins. Study observations and caveats: Carriage of fewer insertions was seen in abundant cord blood beta clonotypes, whereas memory repertoires showed none.

MiXCR, run by TCRdb on the 5' RACE reads, gives a single entry per CDR3 protein. The data contain 600,000 to 850,000 distinct CDR3 sequences, over 15% of them singletons. A note on this clonotype: The antigen is not known.

The V and J ends lost 2 bases and 6 bases respectively, with 15 bases between them. CDR1 ENHRY and CDR2 SYGVKD come from the germline V gene. The CDR3 runs to 15 residues. These data also featured in a second study, about T cells expressing NK-cell markers. That source reports: There were seven HCMV-seropositive donors and one seronegative donor among the eight sequenced.

The TCR was taken from a young woman in good health. The chain employs TRBV10-3 and TRBJ2-3; D may be TRBD1 or TRBD2 (5 bases each). The sample was PBMCs. This chain's CDR3 is CAISEGTSFWDTQYF. DNA of the CDR3: TGTGCCATCAGTGAGGGGACCTCCTTCTGGGATACGCAGTATTTT.